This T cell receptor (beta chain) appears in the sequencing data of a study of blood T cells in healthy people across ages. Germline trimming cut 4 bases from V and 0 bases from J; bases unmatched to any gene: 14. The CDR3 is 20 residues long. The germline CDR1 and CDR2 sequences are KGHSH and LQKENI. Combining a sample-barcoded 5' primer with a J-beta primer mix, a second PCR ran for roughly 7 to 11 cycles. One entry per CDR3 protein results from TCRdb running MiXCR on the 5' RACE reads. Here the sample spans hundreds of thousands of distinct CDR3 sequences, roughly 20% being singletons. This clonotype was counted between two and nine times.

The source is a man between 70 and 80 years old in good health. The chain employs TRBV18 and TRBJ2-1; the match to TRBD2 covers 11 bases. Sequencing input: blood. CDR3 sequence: CASSRGTGTSGMSSYNEQFF. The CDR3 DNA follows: TGTGCCAGCTCACGGGGAACCGGGACTAGCGGCATGAGCTCCTACAATGAGCAGTTCTTC.